A single sample gave rise to the 17 T cell receptor beta chains below, sequenced in a study of human T cells and chemical hapten exposure. TCRdb reprocessed the RACE reads with MiXCR, giving one entry per CDR3 protein. The sample consists of 150,000 to 200,000 distinct CDR3 sequences, about 14% of them appearing once. The time point is: patch test 1, 2 weeks after DPC sensitization. Treatment of the sample: therapeutic diphenylcyclopropenone sensitization with weekly scalp DPC. The source material was whole blood, sampled in connection with sensitization to the hapten diphenylcyclopropenone (DPC). The source of these receptors is a woman in her 30s with alopecia areata. Some clones in this sample may be carry-over from other donors' samples.

This clonotype was seen ten or more times. The rearrangement uses TRBV4-3 and TRBJ2-5, with a weak D call TRBD2 (7 bases). V was shortened by 0 bases and J by 7 bases, with 15 bases between the two germline ends. CDR1 is LGHNA, CDR2 YSLEER, per germline. The CDR3 has 15 residues. DNA of the CDR3: TGCGCCAGCAGCCAAGACAGGGCGGGGGCCAGGACCCAGTACTTC. Protein product: CASSQDRAGARTQYF.

This clonotype was seen a few times. The CDR3 DNA follows: TGTGCCAGTAGTAACGACAGAATTCAGCCCCAGCATTTT. It specifies CASSNDRIQPQHF. The chain recombines TRBV19 with TRBJ1-5, with D possibly being TRBD1 (5 bases). Germline V gene sequence: CDR1 LNHDA, CDR2 SQIVND (reference sequence). This CDR3 region has 13 residues. Trimming shortened V by 4 bases and J by 6 bases, and 10 bases separated the two germline ends.

This clonotype was counted between two and nine times. The genes are TRBV5-1 and TRBJ2-5; TRBD1 agrees at 7 bases. In germline, CDR1 is SGHRS, CDR2 YFSETQ. V gave up 0 bases and J gave up 3 bases; unmatched junction bases: 2. The CDR3 spans 14 residues. The DNA of the CDR3 is TGCGCCAGCAGCTTGGAGGGGACAGAAGAGACCCAGTACTTC. Translating it yields CASSLEGTEETQYF.

There are many counts of this clonotype. The V and J genes are TRBV5-1 and TRBJ2-2; TRBD2 agrees at 10 bases. The germline V gene has CDR1 SGHRS and CDR2 YFSETQ. The CDR3 extends over 18 amino acids. With 0 bases clipped from V and 0 bases from J, the junction kept 5 bases outside the gene matches. As DNA, the CDR3 is TGCGCCAGCAGCTTGGCCGTAACTAGCGGGGCGAACACCGGGGAGCTGTTTTTT. This gives the protein CASSLAVTSGANTGELFF.

A remark on this clonotype: The junction and the germline gene differ at one end; a read error may be behind it. V is TRBV7-3 and J is TRBJ2-5; the D is unclear. Germline CDR1 and CDR2: SGHTA and FQGTGA. The CDR3 consists of 13 residues. The CDR3: CVSSPINSETQYF. The CDR3 nucleotides are TGTGTCAGCAGCCCCATAAATTCGGAGACCCAGTACTTC.

There are many counts of this clonotype. The J gene is TRBJ1-1, the V gene TRBV6-2 or TRBV6-3; D is uncertain. The CDR3 has 11 residues. The germline V gene encodes CDR1 MNHEY and CDR2 SVGEGT. The V end lost 5 bases, the J end lost 7 bases, and 8 bases lay between the germline ends. The CDR3 DNA sequence: TGTGCCAGCAGTCGCCCGGGTGAAGCTTTCTTT. Translation: CASSRPGEAFF.

This clonotype showed up many times. The gene calls are TRBV10-2 and TRBJ2-5; 8 nucleotides match TRBD1. The CDR3 length is 18 residues. J was trimmed by 0 bases and V by 0 bases; bases with no gene match: 9. Germline loops: CDR1 WSHSY, CDR2 SAAADI. The CDR3, as DNA: TGCGCCAGCAGTGAGTCGGTTTCGGCAGGGGGCTACCAAGAGACCCAGTACTTC. The encoded protein is CASSESVSAGGYQETQYF.

The sample holds a few counts of this clonotype. The junction departs from the called germline gene at one end, perhaps through a read error. This sequence joins TRBV5-4 and TRBJ2-1; tentative D call: TRBD1 (6 bases). CDR1 is SGHNT and CDR2 is YYREEE in the germline V gene (reference sequence). This CDR3 comprises 16 residues. CDR3 sequence reads: CASSSARGTGSNEQFF. The CDR3 DNA sequence: TGTGCCAGCAGCTCCGCAAGGGGAACAGGGTCGAATGAACAGTTCTTC.

This clonotype was seen many times. The J gene is TRBJ2-3, the V gene TRBV5-1; the match to TRBD2 covers 12 bases. The germline gives CDR1 SGHRS, CDR2 YFSETQ. This CDR3 is built from 17 residues. J lost 0 bases, V lost 2 bases, and 4 bases had no gene match. This chain's CDR3 is CASSFGLAGLSTDTQYF. Written as DNA, the CDR3 is TGCGCCAGCAGCTTTGGACTAGCGGGGCTTAGCACAGATACGCAGTATTTT.

V usage is TRBV9 and J usage is TRBJ2-5; 11 nucleotides agree with TRBD2. The V segment lost 4 bases and the J segment 5 bases; nucleotides outside the gene matches: 4. Germline-derived CDR1 and CDR2 are SGDLS and YYNGEE. The CDR3 is made up of 14 amino acids. The CDR3 loop is CASSPPSGGETQYF. In nucleotides, the CDR3 is TGTGCCAGCAGCCCCCCTAGCGGGGGGGAGACCCAGTACTTC.

This clonotype was recorded a few times. The chain couples TRBV7-9 to TRBJ2-1; 10 bases line up with TRBD2. There are 16 residues in the CDR3. The junction had 9 bases not matched to a gene; V was cut back by 4 bases and J by 6 bases. Germline assignment: CDR1 SEHNR and CDR2 FQNEAQ (reference sequence). In DNA form, the CDR3 reads TGTGCCAGCAGCTGGGGCGGTCTAGCGGGGGTCAATGAGCAGTTCTTC. Protein: CASSWGGLAGVNEQFF. The variable domain in full, with the rest retrieved from reference TRBV7-9 and TRBJ2-1, is DTGVSQNPRHKITKRGQNVTFRCDPISEHNRLYWYRQTLGQGPEFLTYFQNEAQLEKSRLLSDRFSAERPKGSFSTLEIQRTEQGDSAMYLCASSWGGLAGVNEQFFGPGTRLTVL.

This clonotype has just a few counts. The J gene is TRBJ1-2, the V gene TRBV12-3 or TRBV12-4, with D unresolved. The CDR3 spans 15 residues. The V end lost 4 bases, the J end lost 4 bases, and 16 bases lay between the germline ends. CDR3 sequence reads: CASSSKASLLYGYTF. CDR3 DNA sequence: TGTGCCAGCAGTTCAAAAGCCAGCCTGCTCTATGGCTACACCTTC.

This clonotype was counted between two and nine times. The rearrangement links TRBV7-2 to TRBJ2-5, with 8 bases aligning to TRBD2. Germline CDR1 reads SGHTA; CDR2 reads FQGNSA. The CDR3 sequence is 14 residues long. After removal of 5 bases from V and 1 base from J, the junction contained 3 bases not matched to a gene. The CDR3 sequence: CASSTGLAQETQYF. In DNA form, the CDR3 reads TGTGCCAGCAGCACCGGACTAGCCCAAGAGACCCAGTACTTC.

The chain recombines TRBV19 with TRBJ1-1; 7 nucleotides align to TRBD1. The CDR3 consists of 16 residues. Trimming removed 3 bases from V and 5 bases from J; junction bases left unmatched: 12. CDR1 LNHDA and CDR2 SQIVND come from the germline V gene (reference sequence). The CDR3 sequence: CASSISTGSVRTEAFF. In nucleotides, the CDR3 is TGTGCCAGTAGTATTTCGACAGGGTCGGTGCGGACTGAAGCTTTCTTT.

The V and J genes are TRBV6-6 and TRBJ2-7; TRBD2 aligns across 11 bases. This CDR3 has 18 amino acids. Germline CDR1 reads MNHNY; CDR2 reads SVGAGI (reference sequence). V was clipped by 2 bases and J by 4 bases; unmatched bases: 13. CDR3 in DNA: TGTGCCAGCAGTTACGGTGCTAGCGGGGGGCCCTCAAAGTACGAGCAGTACTTC. It is translated as CASSYGASGGPSKYEQYF.

The chain links TRBV28 to TRBJ1-2; possibly TRBD1 for D (5 bases). Germline V lookup: CDR1 MDHEN, CDR2 SYDVKM. The CDR3 runs 14 residues. Between the trimmed V and J ends, which lost 3 bases and 1 base, there was a span of 9 bases. For the CDR3, the DNA is TGTGCCAGCAGTTTCTCGGGACTTAACTATGGCTACACCTTC. Translation: CASSFSGLNYGYTF.

This clonotype was counted only a few times. The V and J genes are TRBV19 and TRBJ1-2, with 8 bases lining up with TRBD1. Germline V CDR1 and CDR2: LNHDA, SQIVND (reference sequence). J was trimmed by 8 bases and V by 5 bases; bases with no gene match: 13. This CDR3 is built from 15 residues. The CDR3 sequence: CASSVTGTGSVGYTF. The CDR3 DNA is TGTGCCAGTAGTGTAACCGGGACAGGATCGGTAGGCTACACCTTC.